This passage covers 30 T cell receptor beta chains from one sample sequenced in a study of blood T cells in healthy people across ages. For the second PCR, which ran for roughly 7 to 11 cycles, a sample-barcoded 5' primer and a J-beta primer mix were used. A single record per CDR3 protein comes from TCRdb applying MiXCR to the 5' RACE reads. The data show around 500,000 distinct CDR3 sequences, approximately 26% seen once. The data also belong to a second study, concerning T cells of mothers and their children.

Sequencing input: blood. These receptors were collected from a boy younger than 10 in good health.

Comment on this clonotype: One junction end does not reproduce the germline sequence, and a read error may be involved. This chain joins TRBV12-3 or TRBV12-4 and TRBJ1-2; 7 bases agree with TRBD1. This CDR3 is 12 amino acids long. The DNA for the CDR3 is TGTGCCAGCAGCTCCTCTCGACAGGGTGGGCCCTTC. Translated: CASSSSRQGGPF.

This clonotype was found a few times. The chain carries TRBV3-1 and TRBJ2-5; D call uncertain. Germline V gene sequence: CDR1 LGHDT, CDR2 YNNKEL (reference sequence). The CDR3 extends over 17 amino acids. V dropped 4 bases and J dropped 1 base, with 19 bases sitting between them. CDR3 sequence: CASSPPVGSEAQETQYF. The CDR3 DNA sequence: TGTGCCAGCAGCCCTCCGGTGGGTAGTGAAGCCCAAGAGACCCAGTACTTC.

V gene TRBV4-3 combines with J gene TRBJ1-2, with unresolved D. The length of the CDR3 is 13 residues. The germline V gene encodes CDR1 LGHNA and CDR2 YSLEER. V lost 4 bases and J 7 bases, leaving 13 bases between the germline ends. CDR3 region: CASSPRRAIGYTF. CDR3 in DNA: TGCGCCAGCAGCCCCCGAAGAGCTATTGGCTACACCTTC.

V and J are TRBV14 and TRBJ2-3, with D perhaps TRBD1 (5 bases). With 4 bases removed from V and 2 bases from J, the gap between germline ends came to 10 bases. Looked up from germline, CDR1 is SGHDN and CDR2 is FVKESK. CDR3 length equals 14 residues. The CDR3 region has the DNA TGTGCCAGCAGCCCCCGACAGATCACAGATACGCAGTATTTT. It specifies CASSPRQITDTQYF.

J is TRBJ1-2 and V is TRBV9; D uncertain. CDR1 SGDLS and CDR2 YYNGEE come from the germline V gene. V lost 1 base and J 0 bases, leaving 13 bases between the germline ends. The CDR3 runs 16 residues. The CDR3 coding sequence is TGTGCCAGCAGCGTATCACCCGACGGACCTAACTATGGCTACACCTTC. This gives the protein CASSVSPDGPNYGYTF. Together with reference TRBV9 and TRBJ1-2, the CDR3 gives the full variable domain: DSGVTQTPKHLITATGQRVTLRCSPRSGDLSVYWYQQSLDQGLQFLIQYYNGEERAKGNILERFSAQQFPDLHSELNLSSLELGDSALYFCASSVSPDGPNYGYTFGSGTRLTVV.

V and J are TRBV29-1 and TRBJ1-3; D ambiguous. CDR3 length equals 12 residues. V was shortened by 0 bases and J by 6 bases, with 6 bases between the two germline ends. Germline V gene sequence: CDR1 SQVTM, CDR2 ANQGSEA. CDR3 sequence: CSVEDLANTIYF. CDR3 sequence (DNA): TGCAGCGTTGAAGATCTGGCAAACACCATATATTTT.

The gene calls are TRBV28 and TRBJ2-2; D is uncertain. The CDR3 is 16 amino acids. In germline, CDR1 is MDHEN, CDR2 SYDVKM. V shed 6 bases and J shed 4 bases, with 18 bases lying between them. In DNA, the CDR3 is TGTGCCAGCAGGACCCTGGGGTTCTTGTCCACCGGGGAGCTGTTTTTT. It yields the protein CASRTLGFLSTGELFF.

This clonotype was found a few times. V usage is TRBV27 and J usage is TRBJ2-2; no reliable D call. This CDR3 is built from 15 residues. Germline loops: CDR1 MNHEY, CDR2 SMNVEV (reference sequence). Trimming cost V 0 bases and J 3 bases, with 8 bases left between them. CDR3 nucleotides: TGTGCCAGCAGTTTATCGTGGAGTTACACCGGGGAGCTGTTTTTT. Protein: CASSLSWSYTGELFF.

The chain couples TRBV6-5 to TRBJ2-7; 7 nucleotides match TRBD1. The CDR3 contains 14 residues. V lost 8 bases to trimming and J lost 6 bases; unmatched junction nucleotides: 13. Germline CDR1 MNHEY, CDR2 SVGAGI. The CDR3 loop reads CASGLKGAFSEQYF. The CDR3 nucleotides read TGTGCCAGCGGCCTCAAGGGGGCATTTTCCGAGCAGTACTTC.

The V and J genes are TRBV12-3 or TRBV12-4 and TRBJ1-2; tentatively, D is TRBD1 (6 bases). The CDR3 contains 13 residues. Trimming cost V 5 bases and J 4 bases, with 11 bases left between them. CDR3 DNA sequence: TGTGCCAGCAGTCTACAGGGTTTCTATGGCTACACCTTC. Its translation is CASSLQGFYGYTF.

CDR3: CASSVPRSYEQYF. The CDR3 nucleotides read TGTGCCAGCAGCGTACCCCGCTCCTACGAGCAGTACTTC. This sequence joins TRBV9 and TRBJ2-7; D remains unclear. Germline loops: CDR1 SGDLS, CDR2 YYNGEE. V was cut by 1 base and J by 0 bases, with 5 bases left in between. This CDR3 spans 13 amino acids. The variable domain in full, completed from reference TRBV9 and TRBJ2-7, reads DSGVTQTPKHLITATGQRVTLRCSPRSGDLSVYWYQQSLDQGLQFLIQYYNGEERAKGNILERFSAQQFPDLHSELNLSSLELGDSALYFCASSVPRSYEQYFGPGTRLTVT.

This chain uses TRBV6-5 with TRBJ2-1; possibly TRBD1 or TRBD2 for D (5 bases each). V dropped 0 bases and J dropped 2 bases, with 14 bases sitting between them. CDR3 length: 17 amino acids. The germline V gene encodes CDR1 MNHEY and CDR2 SVGAGI. The CDR3 sequence is CASSYSRREGPYNEQFF. The CDR3 nucleotides read TGTGCCAGCAGTTACTCAAGACGTGAGGGGCCCTACAATGAGCAGTTCTTC.

Only a few counts were recorded for this clonotype. This chain connects TRBV7-9 to TRBJ2-5, with TRBD1 matching 9 bases. The junction had 6 bases not matched to a gene; V was cut back by 5 bases and J by 5 bases. Germline V CDR1 and CDR2: SEHNR, FQNEAQ (reference sequence). The CDR3 has 14 residues. CDR3 DNA sequence: TGTGCCAGCAGCCAAAACAGGGGGCTGGAGACCCAGTACTTC. It yields the protein CASSQNRGLETQYF.

This clonotype occurred a few times. Here the CDR3 reads CATSREGALNSPLHF. The CDR3, as DNA: TGTGCCACCAGCAGAGAAGGGGCGTTAAATTCACCCCTCCACTTT. The V call is TRBV15, the J call TRBJ1-6, with D possibly being TRBD1 (5 bases). The V end was cut by 0 bases, the J end by 7 bases, with 10 bases between. Germline V gene data show CDR1 as LNHNV and CDR2 as YYDKDF (reference sequence). CDR3 length equals 15 residues.

The chain has TRBV20-1 and TRBJ2-1, with D possibly TRBD2 on 6 matching bases. There are 14 residues in the CDR3. Trimming left V 7 bases short and J 6 bases short, with 19 bases between. Germline V gene sequence: CDR1 DFQATT, CDR2 SNEGSKA (reference sequence). In DNA, the CDR3 is TGCAGTGGACTCGGGCGGGGTGGAGGCAATGAGCAGTTCTTC. This encodes CSGLGRGGGNEQFF.

Only a few counts were recorded for this clonotype. The gene calls are TRBV5-1 and TRBJ2-6, with a weak D call TRBD1 (6 bases). V gave up 3 bases and J gave up 0 bases, with 10 bases separating them. The CDR3 loop spans 16 amino acids. CDR1 and CDR2 from the germline V gene are SGHRS and YFSETQ. The chain's CDR3 is CASSSFRGSGANVLTF. The CDR3 DNA is TGCGCCAGCAGCTCGTTCAGGGGCTCTGGGGCCAACGTCCTGACTTTC.

In this sample, this clonotype turned up a few times. The chain recombines TRBV6-1 with TRBJ2-1; 11 bases fit TRBD2. Germline V gene sequence: CDR1 MNHNS, CDR2 SASEGT. The CDR3 covers 16 residues. V shed 4 bases, J shed 0 bases, and the junction held 2 bases outside the gene matches. The CDR3 spells CASSVGTSGSYNEQFF. The CDR3 bases are TGTGCCAGCAGTGTGGGGACTAGCGGCTCCTACAATGAGCAGTTCTTC.

The rearrangement joins TRBV12-5 to TRBJ2-5, with 10 bases fitting TRBD1. With the DNA end fitting TRBJ2-7 better, the J assignment may be wrong. The CDR3 has 15 amino acids. Germline CDR1 and CDR2: LGHNT and FRNRAP. This CDR3 is CASGSPDRGLNEQYF. CDR3 nucleotides: TGTGCTAGTGGTTCCCCAGACAGGGGGCTCAACGAGCAGTACTTC.

This clonotype was seen repeatedly, ten times or more. The V gene is TRBV24-1, the J gene TRBJ1-2; perhaps TRBD1 as D (6 bases). Between the trimmed V and J ends, which lost 4 bases and 8 bases, there was a span of 7 bases. The CDR3 contains 11 residues. Per germline, CDR1 KGHDR and CDR2 SFDVKD. CDR3 amino acids: CATSDGGGYTF. The CDR3 nucleotides are TGTGCCACCAGTGACGGGGGCGGCTACACCTTC.

The gene calls are TRBV27 and TRBJ1-5; 7 bases are shared with TRBD1. The J segment lost 5 bases and the V segment lost 2 bases, leaving 6 bases of the junction unmatched. Germline loops: CDR1 MNHEY, CDR2 SMNVEV (reference sequence). This CDR3 comprises 15 residues. CDR3 protein: CASSLRTGADQPQHF. CDR3 sequence (DNA): TGTGCCAGCAGTTTAAGAACAGGGGCGGATCAGCCCCAGCATTTT.

This sequence joins TRBV12-3 or TRBV12-4 and TRBJ2-7; 14 bases agree with TRBD2. The V gene end was trimmed by 6 bases and the J gene end by 0 bases; junction bases not matched to a gene: 4. The CDR3 runs 16 residues. In DNA form, the CDR3 reads TGTGCCAGCAGACAGGGGACTAGCGGGAGCTCCTACGAGCAGTACTTC. It codes for CASRQGTSGSSYEQYF.

The chain couples TRBV27 to TRBJ2-3; D may be TRBD1 (6 bases). Germline lookup yields CDR1 MNHEY and CDR2 SMNVEV (reference sequence). V was cut by 2 bases and J by 4 bases, with 10 bases left in between. The CDR3 is 14 residues long. CDR3 in DNA: TGTGCCAGCAGTTTAACACAGGGAGCAGATACGCAGTATTTT. Its protein is CASSLTQGADTQYF.

This clonotype was seen repeatedly, ten times or more. The chain recombines TRBV4-1 with TRBJ2-1, with TRBD2 identical over 11 bases. J gave up 6 bases and V 1 base, and 5 bases lay outside the gene matches. Per the germline V gene, CDR1 is MGHRA and CDR2 is YSYEKL. The CDR3 spans 16 residues. The CDR3 protein is CASSQGVAGGRNEQFF. CDR3 DNA sequence: TGCGCCAGCAGCCAAGGGGTAGCGGGGGGGCGCAATGAGCAGTTCTTC.

This clonotype was counted only a few times. This rearrangement joins TRBV27 to TRBJ2-5, with D possibly called TRBD1 or TRBD2 (5 bases each). With 6 bases removed from V and 5 bases from J, the gap between germline ends came to 16 bases. The CDR3 has 14 amino acids. Germline CDR1 is MNHEY and CDR2 is SMNVEV (reference sequence). Here the CDR3 reads CASSRDHLEETQYF. CDR3 DNA: TGTGCCAGCAGCCGGGACCACTTAGAGGAGACCCAGTACTTC.

This clonotype was observed a few times. V usage is TRBV5-1 and J usage is TRBJ2-5; D not certain. The CDR3 is 15 amino acids. V was clipped by 8 bases and J by 3 bases, with 20 bases between them. The germline V gene encodes CDR1 SGHRS and CDR2 YFSETQ. The CDR3 DNA follows: TGCGCCAGTTTTTTAGAACCTACCACCAAAGAGACCCAGTACTTC. This codes for CASFLEPTTKETQYF.

This sequence joins TRBV7-9 and TRBJ1-2; D gene uncertain. The CDR3 covers 17 residues. Trimming pared 6 bases from V and 2 bases from J, leaving 22 bases between. The V gene's germline CDR1 is SEHNR and CDR2 FQNEAQ (reference sequence). Here the CDR3 reads CASRPLRPGKFNYGYTF. CDR3 DNA: TGTGCCAGCAGACCACTCAGACCTGGAAAATTCAACTATGGCTACACCTTC.

This clonotype has more than one count but fewer than ten. The chain carries TRBV15 and TRBJ1-5; 9 bases agree with TRBD1. Per the germline V gene, CDR1 is LNHNV and CDR2 is YYDKDF (reference sequence). The ends lost 4 bases at V and 2 bases at J; junction bases unmatched: 18. The CDR3 runs 20 residues. The CDR3 spells CATSTLNRDRVGQGNQPQHF. CDR3 coding DNA: TGTGCCACCAGCACGCTCAACCGGGACAGGGTGGGACAGGGCAATCAGCCCCAGCATTTT. The full variable domain, its missing parts supplied by reference TRBV15 and TRBJ1-5, is DAMVIQNPRYQVTQFGKPVTLSCSQTLNHNVMYWYQQKSSQAPKLLFHYYDKDFNNEADTPDNFQSRRPNTSFCFLDIRSPGLGDTAMYLCATSTLNRDRVGQGNQPQHFGDGTRLSIL.

This chain joins TRBV20-1 and TRBJ2-1; weak D call: TRBD2 (5 bases). Per the germline V gene, CDR1 is DFQATT and CDR2 is SNEGSKA (reference sequence). The CDR3 has 15 residues. The V end lost 6 bases, the J end lost 7 bases, and 22 bases lay between the germline ends. The CDR3 sequence is CSALRTLPVHNEQFF. The DNA of the CDR3 is TGCAGTGCCCTCCGGACTCTTCCGGTCCATAATGAGCAGTTCTTC.

CDR3 loop: CASSQPGTASNQPQHF. CDR3 nucleotides: TGTGCCAGCAGCCAACCGGGGACGGCTAGCAATCAGCCCCAGCATTTT. V usage is TRBV3-1 and J usage is TRBJ1-5; tentative D call: TRBD1 (5 bases). The V gene's germline CDR1 is LGHDT and CDR2 YNNKEL (reference sequence). There are 16 residues in the CDR3. V dropped 2 bases and J dropped 0 bases, with 11 bases sitting between them. Full variable domain (rest looked up from reference TRBV3-1 and TRBJ1-5): DTAVSQTPKYLVTQMGNDKSIKCEQNLGHDTMYWYKQDSKKFLKIMFSYNNKELIINETVPNRFSPKSPDKAHLNLHINSLELGDSAVYFCASSQPGTASNQPQHFGDGTRLSIL.

This clonotype has just a few counts. The chain is built from TRBV13 and TRBJ2-1; 14 positions agree with TRBD2. The V segment lost 4 bases and the J segment 7 bases; nucleotides outside the gene matches: 21. The V gene's germline CDR1 is PRHDT and CDR2 FYEKMQ (reference sequence). The CDR3 runs to 21 residues. The CDR3 reads CASSSVIMGGTSGRSRNEQFF. The CDR3 DNA reads TGTGCCAGCAGCTCCGTGATTATGGGCGGGACTAGCGGGAGAAGTAGGAATGAGCAGTTCTTC.